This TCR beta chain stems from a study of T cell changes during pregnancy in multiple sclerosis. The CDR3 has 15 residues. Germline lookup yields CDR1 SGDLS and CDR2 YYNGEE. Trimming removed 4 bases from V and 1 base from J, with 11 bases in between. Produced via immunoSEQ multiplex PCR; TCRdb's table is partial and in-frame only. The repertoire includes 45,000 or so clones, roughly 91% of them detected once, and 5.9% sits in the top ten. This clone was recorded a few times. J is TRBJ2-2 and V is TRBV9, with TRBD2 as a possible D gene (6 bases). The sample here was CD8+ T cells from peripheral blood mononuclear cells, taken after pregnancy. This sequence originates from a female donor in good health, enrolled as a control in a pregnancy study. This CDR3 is CASSPEGKNTGELFF. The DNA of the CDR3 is TGTGCCAGCAGCCCGGAGGGGAAGAACACCGGGGAGCTGTTTTTT.